Below, one T cell receptor (beta chain) is given with its context. Its cognate antigen is unknown. The record originates from a study of shared clonotypes between healthy human individuals. Using immunoSEQ multiplex PCR, the repertoire was profiled, and TCRdb retains in-frame clones only, with some absent. The sample consists of about 1.5 million clones, roughly 98% of them appearing once. Notes on the study in general: Estimated richness values were generally larger in naive subsets than in memory subsets.

The sequence was collected from a man aged 25-45 years in good health. Sequencing was carried out using naive CD4+ T cells sorted from blood. Subset described: CD45RA+ positively selected.

CDR3 bases: TGTGCCACCAGCAGGGACAGGGGGGACACAGATACGCAGTATTTT. It codes for CATSRDRGDTDTQYF. V gene TRBV15 combines with J gene TRBJ2-3; TRBD1 matches at 10 bases. Trimming took 3 bases from V and 2 from J; bases not matched to a gene: 2. CDR1 and CDR2 (germline): LNHNV, YYDKDF (reference sequence). CDR3 length equals 15 residues.